Following are 26 T cell receptor beta chains from one sample sequenced in a study of OX40 agonist ivuxolimab in advanced cancers. Clones were read by immunoSEQ multiplex PCR, and TCRdb kept only the in-frame ones, dropping some. The table has some 35,000 clones, around four fifths seen once. The sequenced sample was CD4+ or CD8+ T cells sorted from blood, obtained in a trial of the OX40 agonist ivuxolimab. These receptors were collected from an adult with an advanced solid tumor such as melanoma, head and neck, liver or kidney cancer.

By share of the sample, this clone is large. The V gene is TRBV2, the J gene TRBJ2-5, with unresolved D. The CDR3 loop spans 13 amino acids. Germline V gives CDR1 SNHLY, CDR2 FYNNEI. With 7 bases removed from V and 1 base from J, the gap between germline ends came to 10 bases. The CDR3 nucleotides read TGTGCCAGCACCTCGAGGCTCCAAGAGACCCAGTACTTC. Amino acids: CASTSRLQETQYF.

This sequence joins TRBV11-3 and TRBJ2-3, with 8 bases fitting TRBD1. With 5 bases clipped from V and 7 bases from J, the junction kept 14 bases outside the gene matches. The CDR3 has 16 residues. CDR1 and CDR2 (germline): SGHNT, YENEEA. DNA of the CDR3: TGTGCCAGCAGCACCCCCCAGGACAGGGATCTTTATACGCAGTATTTT. Translating it yields CASSTPQDRDLYTQYF. Full variable domain (missing parts from reference TRBV11-3 and TRBJ2-3): EAGVVQSPRYKIIEKKQPVAFWCNPISGHNTLYWYLQNLGQGPELLIRYENEEAVDDSQLPKDRFSAERLKGVDSTLKIQPAELGDSAVYLCASSTPQDRDLYTQYFGPGTRLTVL.

For the CDR3, the DNA is TGTGCCAGCAGTGAGCAAGGGGAGCCAAATGAGCAGTTCTTC. Its protein is CASSEQGEPNEQFF. The gene calls are TRBV2 and TRBJ2-1; perhaps D is TRBD1 or TRBD2 (5 bases each). Trimming shortened V by 3 bases and J by 7 bases, and 13 bases separated the two germline ends. CDR1 SNHLY and CDR2 FYNNEI come from the germline V gene. The CDR3 is made up of 14 amino acids.

The chain combines TRBV11-2 with TRBJ1-3, with a weak D call TRBD1 (6 bases). Germline V gene sequence: CDR1 SGHAT, CDR2 FQNNGV. The V and J ends lost 6 bases and 4 bases respectively, with 16 bases between them. This CDR3 is 15 amino acids long. The CDR3 protein is CASRPTGITGNTIYF. Here the CDR3 DNA reads TGTGCCAGCAGGCCTACAGGGATAACGGGAAACACCATATATTTT.

The chain carries TRBV19 and TRBJ2-1; 10 bases fit TRBD2. CDR3 length: 16 residues. Unmatched junction bases numbered 7, after V lost 4 bases and J lost 4 bases. Germline CDR1 is LNHDA and CDR2 is SQIVND (reference sequence). As DNA, the CDR3 is TGTGCCAGTAGTAGGCTAGCGGGGGTCCTATACAATGAGCAGTTCTTC. Amino acid sequence: CASSRLAGVLYNEQFF. Drawing the rest from reference TRBV19 and TRBJ2-1, the complete variable domain is DGGITQSPKYLFRKEGQNVTLSCEQNLNHDAMYWYRQDPGQGLRLIYYSQIVNDFQKGDIAEGYSVSREKKESFPLTVTSAQKNPTAFYLCASSRLAGVLYNEQFFGPGTRLTVL.

V is TRBV10-1 and J is TRBJ2-1; 7 bases are a match to TRBD2. Germline values: CDR1 WNHNN, CDR2 SYGVQD (reference sequence). V dropped 6 bases and J dropped 8; count of bases not matched to a gene: 4. The CDR3 sequence is 12 residues long. The CDR3 region has the DNA TGCGCCAGCAGCGAGGGAGGGGATGAGCAGTTCTTC. Translating gives CASSEGGDEQFF.

This clone occurred once. This sequence joins TRBV2 and TRBJ1-4; 8 bases are a match to TRBD1. The germline V gene encodes CDR1 SNHLY and CDR2 FYNNEI. The CDR3 covers 14 residues. The trim removed 5 bases at V and 6 bases at J, leaving 5 bases unmatched. For the CDR3, the DNA is TGTGCCAGCAGTAGACAGGGGATTGATGAAAAACTGTTTTTT. Translation: CASSRQGIDEKLFF.

This chain uses TRBV9 with TRBJ1-3; 9 bases fit TRBD1. V gave up 3 bases and J gave up 7 bases; unmatched junction bases: 5. This CDR3 has 14 amino acids. CDR1 is SGDLS and CDR2 is YYNGEE in the germline V gene. CDR3 sequence: CASSGLTGGNTIYF. CDR3 nucleotide sequence: TGTGCCAGCAGCGGCCTTACAGGGGGCAACACCATATATTTT. The full variable domain, in which reference TRBV9 and TRBJ1-3 provide the parts outside the CDR3, is DSGVTQTPKHLITATGQRVTLRCSPRSGDLSVYWYQQSLDQGLQFLIQYYNGEERAKGNILERFSAQQFPDLHSELNLSSLELGDSALYFCASSGLTGGNTIYFGEGSWLTVV.

The chain uses TRBV21-1 and TRBJ2-1; the table's D call, TRBD1, has no DNA check behind it. TRBV21-1 is a known pseudogene. The CDR3 consists of 10 residues. CDR3: CASSEHSRFF. As DNA, the CDR3 is TGTGCCAGCAGCGAACATTCCAGGTTCTTC.

The J gene is TRBJ2-3, the V gene TRBV7-9; D is undetermined. CDR3 length: 13 amino acids. The ends were cut back, 6 bases at V and 0 bases at J, with 7 bases in the middle. CDR1 is SEHNR, CDR2 FQNEAQ, per germline (reference sequence). This chain's CDR3 is CASSYYSTDTQYF. As DNA, the CDR3 is TGTGCCAGCAGTTACTATAGCACAGATACGCAGTATTTT.

This clone showed up just a few times. The chain employs TRBV4-1 and TRBJ2-3; tentatively, D is TRBD2 (7 bases). Germline V CDR1 and CDR2: MGHRA, YSYEKL. The CDR3 totals 15 residues. V was trimmed by 4 bases and J by 5 bases, leaving 16 bases between them. The CDR3 nucleotides are TGCGCCAGCAGCCCGCCCGGGGGGCTTGGAGATACGCAGTATTTT. As protein: CASSPPGGLGDTQYF.

V is TRBV7-3 and J is TRBJ1-1; 8 bases agree with TRBD1. The CDR3 consists of 19 residues. Germline CDR1 reads SGHTA; CDR2 reads FQGTGA. The V gene end was trimmed by 6 bases and the J gene end by 0 bases; junction bases not matched to a gene: 18. CDR3 in DNA: TGTGCCAGCAGGCTTAGGGTTGCGGACAGGGAATTCATGAACACTGAAGCTTTCTTT. As protein: CASRLRVADREFMNTEAFF.

As regards this clone: Germline and junction disagree at one end, which may indicate a read error. This chain connects TRBV7-2 to TRBJ1-2; 10 nucleotides align to TRBD1. The CDR3 runs 17 residues. Germline CDR1 reads SGHTA; CDR2 reads FQGNSA. CDR3 sequence: CASRLDPTGTGAHGYTF. CDR3 DNA: TGTGCCAGCAGGTTAGACCCTACCGGGACAGGGGCCCATGGCTACACCTTC.

V is TRBV2 and J is TRBJ2-3, with a tentative D call TRBD2 (6 bases). The germline gives CDR1 SNHLY, CDR2 FYNNEI. The CDR3 has 16 amino acids. The germline V and J ends were trimmed by 3 bases and 4 bases, with 17 bases remaining between them. CDR3 in amino acids: CASSDGSRFRADTQYF. The DNA for the CDR3 is TGTGCCAGCAGTGACGGGAGTCGGTTCCGCGCAGATACGCAGTATTTT.

The genes are TRBV7-2 and TRBJ1-5; D gene uncertain. The CDR3 has 13 residues. V lost 2 bases and J lost 5, with 7 bases in between. From germline, CDR1 is SGHTA and CDR2 FQGNSA. The CDR3 sequence is CASSLSRDQPQHF. In nucleotides, the CDR3 is TGTGCCAGCAGCTTATCGAGGGATCAGCCCCAGCATTTT.

V and J are TRBV19 and TRBJ1-5; D is undetermined. CDR3 length equals 13 residues. CDR1 and CDR2 (germline): LNHDA, SQIVND (reference sequence). Deletions cut 3 bases from V and 4 bases from J, with 7 bases between. CDR3 bases: TGTGCCAGTAGTATTGCGGGGAATCAGCCCCAGCATTTT. It codes for CASSIAGNQPQHF.

The chain employs TRBV6-1 and TRBJ2-7, with 8 positions matching TRBD1. Germline CDR1 and CDR2: MNHNS and SASEGT. CDR3 length: 13 amino acids. V gave up 7 bases and J gave up 3 bases; unmatched junction bases: 5. DNA for the CDR3: TGTGCCAGCACCAAGGACAGGGTCTACGAGCAGTACTTC. Protein sequence: CASTKDRVYEQYF.

The genes are TRBV10-1 and TRBJ1-1; D not resolved. V was pared by 2 bases and J by 6 bases, with 7 bases between. Germline lookup yields CDR1 WNHNN and CDR2 SYGVQD (reference sequence). CDR3 length equals 12 residues. The CDR3, as DNA: TGCGCCAGCAGTGAGACCGAATCTGAAGCTTTCTTT. Protein product: CASSETESEAFF.

In its sample, this clone was seen a few times. The rearrangement joins TRBV6-5 to TRBJ2-7; 8 bases are shared with TRBD2. Losses at the gene ends were 0 bases for V and 6 bases for J; bases not matched to a gene: 7. Looked up from germline, CDR1 is MNHEY and CDR2 is SVGAGI. CDR3 length: 15 amino acids. CDR3 in DNA: TGTGCCAGCAGTTACTCAATAGGGCTAGCGGGCGAGCAGTACTTC. Amino acid sequence: CASSYSIGLAGEQYF.

In this sample, this clone turned up once. This sequence joins TRBV29-1 and TRBJ2-7, with D uncertain. The CDR3 runs 11 residues. Germline CDR1 is SQVTM and CDR2 is ANQGSEA. Trimming left V 1 base short and J 6 bases short, with 7 bases between. The CDR3 DNA reads TGCAGCGTTGAAGGGCACTCCGAGCAGTACTTC. Its translation is CSVEGHSEQYF.

Sample share makes this clone medium-sized. Other nucleotide sequences in the sample specify the same CDR3. V and J are TRBV2 and TRBJ1-1; D is undetermined. Looked up from germline, CDR1 is SNHLY and CDR2 is FYNNEI. Trimming left V 3 bases short and J 2 bases short, with 4 bases between. This CDR3 is built from 12 residues. This chain's CDR3 is CASSEGNTEAFF. The CDR3 bases are TGTGCCAGCAGTGAGGGTAACACTGAAGCTTTCTTT.

There are a few counts of this clone. This sequence joins TRBV18 and TRBJ1-2; 8 bases map to TRBD1. V shed 6 bases, J shed 2 bases, and the junction held 11 bases outside the gene matches. CDR3 length equals 16 residues. Germline values: CDR1 KGHSH, CDR2 LQKENI. The CDR3 sequence is CASSPETGQANYGYTF. CDR3 bases: TGTGCCAGCTCGCCCGAAACGGGACAGGCGAACTATGGCTACACCTTC.

The J gene is TRBJ1-6, the V gene TRBV10-3; possible D gene TRBD1, 5 bases. CDR3 size: 14 residues. Germline V gene data show CDR1 as ENHRY and CDR2 as SYGVKD. V lost 2 bases and J 6 bases, leaving 8 bases between the germline ends. CDR3 nucleotides: TGTGCCATCAGTGAGGGGGGTGGTAATTCACCCCTCCACTTT. This gives the protein CAISEGGGNSPLHF.

The V and J genes are TRBV19 and TRBJ1-2, with 8 bases aligning to TRBD1. CDR1 and CDR2 (germline): LNHDA, SQIVND (reference sequence). Trimming took 5 bases from V and 7 from J; bases not matched to a gene: 12. The CDR3 has 15 amino acids. In DNA form, the CDR3 reads TGTGCCAGTAGTTCACCCGAGGGACAGGTGGCTGGCTACACCTTC. Encoded protein: CASSSPEGQVAGYTF.

This chain connects TRBV10-3 to TRBJ1-6; tentative D call: TRBD1 (6 bases). The CDR3 covers 16 residues. V was trimmed by 2 bases and J by 8 bases, leaving 16 bases between them. Germline values: CDR1 ENHRY, CDR2 SYGVKD. CDR3 DNA: TGTGCCATCAGTGAGGCCCCCGGGACATCCTATTCACCCCTCCACTTT. Its protein product is CAISEAPGTSYSPLHF.

By share, this clone ranks as medium-sized. The chain has TRBV4-1 and TRBJ1-2; D ambiguous. The CDR3 extends over 16 amino acids. Germline-derived CDR1 and CDR2 are MGHRA and YSYEKL. The ends were cut back, 2 bases at V and 0 bases at J, with 13 bases in the middle. The CDR3 DNA follows: TGCGCCAGCAGCCAAACCACCCTGGAAGCTAACTATGGCTACACCTTC. Amino acids: CASSQTTLEANYGYTF.